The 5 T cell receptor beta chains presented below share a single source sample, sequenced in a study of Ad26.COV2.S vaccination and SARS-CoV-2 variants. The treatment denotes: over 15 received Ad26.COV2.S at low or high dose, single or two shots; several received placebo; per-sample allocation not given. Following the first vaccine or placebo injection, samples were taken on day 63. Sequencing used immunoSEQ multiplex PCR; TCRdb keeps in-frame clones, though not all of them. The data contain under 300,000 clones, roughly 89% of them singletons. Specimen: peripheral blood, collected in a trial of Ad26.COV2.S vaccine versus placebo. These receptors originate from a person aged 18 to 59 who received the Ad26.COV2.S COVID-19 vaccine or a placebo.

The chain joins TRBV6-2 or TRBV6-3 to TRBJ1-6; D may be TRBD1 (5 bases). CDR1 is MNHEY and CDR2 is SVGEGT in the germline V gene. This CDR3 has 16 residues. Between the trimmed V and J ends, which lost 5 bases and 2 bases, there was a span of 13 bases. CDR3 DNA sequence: TGTGCCAGCAGTCAGCGGGGGGTCACCTATAATTCACCCCTCCACTTT. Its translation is CASSQRGVTYNSPLHF.

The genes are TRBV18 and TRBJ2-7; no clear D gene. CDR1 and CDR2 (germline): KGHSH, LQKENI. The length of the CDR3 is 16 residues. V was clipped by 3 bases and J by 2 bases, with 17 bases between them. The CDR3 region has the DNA TGTGCCAGCTCACCTATGAGTCGAACAGAAACCTACGAGCAGTACTTC. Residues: CASSPMSRTETYEQYF.

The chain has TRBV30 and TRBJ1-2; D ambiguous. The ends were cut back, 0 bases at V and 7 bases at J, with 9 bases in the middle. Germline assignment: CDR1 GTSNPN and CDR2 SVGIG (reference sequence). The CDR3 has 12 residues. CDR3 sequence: CAWSVSSTGYTF. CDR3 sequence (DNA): TGTGCCTGGAGTGTATCCTCTACTGGCTACACCTTC.

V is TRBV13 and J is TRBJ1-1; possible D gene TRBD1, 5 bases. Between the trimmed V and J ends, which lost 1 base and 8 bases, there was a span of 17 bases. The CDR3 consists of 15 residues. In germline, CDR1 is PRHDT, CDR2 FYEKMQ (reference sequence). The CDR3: CASSLVGRKGPEAFF. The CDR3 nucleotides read TGTGCCAGCAGCTTAGTGGGCAGGAAGGGGCCCGAAGCTTTCTTT.

CDR3: CASSLVGENIQYF. The CDR3 DNA sequence: TGTGCCAGCAGTTTAGTCGGGGAAAACATTCAGTACTTC. The chain links TRBV12-3 or TRBV12-4 to TRBJ2-4, with a weak D call TRBD2 (5 bases). V was clipped by 1 base and J by 5 bases, with 6 bases between them. The CDR3 runs to 13 residues.